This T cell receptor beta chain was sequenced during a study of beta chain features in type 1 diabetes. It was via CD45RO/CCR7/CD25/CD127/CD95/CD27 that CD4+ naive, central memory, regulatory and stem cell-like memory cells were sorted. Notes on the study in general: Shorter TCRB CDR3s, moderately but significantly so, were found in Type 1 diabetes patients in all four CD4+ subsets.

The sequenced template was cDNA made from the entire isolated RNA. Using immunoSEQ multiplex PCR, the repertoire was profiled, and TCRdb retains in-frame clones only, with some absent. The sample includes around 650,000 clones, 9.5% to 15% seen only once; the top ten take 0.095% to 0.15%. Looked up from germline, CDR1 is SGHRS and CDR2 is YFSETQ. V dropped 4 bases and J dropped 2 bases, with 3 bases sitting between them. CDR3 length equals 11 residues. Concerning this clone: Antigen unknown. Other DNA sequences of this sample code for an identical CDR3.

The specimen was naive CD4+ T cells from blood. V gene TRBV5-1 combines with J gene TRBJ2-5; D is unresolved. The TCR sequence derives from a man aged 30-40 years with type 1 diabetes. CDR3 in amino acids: CASSAQETQYF. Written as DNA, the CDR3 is TGCGCCAGCAGCGCACAAGAGACCCAGTACTTC.